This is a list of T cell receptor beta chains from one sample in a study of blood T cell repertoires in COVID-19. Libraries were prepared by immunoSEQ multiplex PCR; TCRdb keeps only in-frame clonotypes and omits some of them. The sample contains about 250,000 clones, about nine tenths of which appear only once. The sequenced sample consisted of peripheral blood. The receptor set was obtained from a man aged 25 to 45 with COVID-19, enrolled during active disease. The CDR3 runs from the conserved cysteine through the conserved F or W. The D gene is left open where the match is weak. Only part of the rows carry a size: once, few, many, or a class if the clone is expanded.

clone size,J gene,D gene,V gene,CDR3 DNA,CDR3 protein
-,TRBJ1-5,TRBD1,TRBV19,TGTGCCAGTAGTTCCGGGACCCAGGGGGTCTATAGCAATCAGCCCCAGCATTTT,CASSSGTQGVYSNQPQHF
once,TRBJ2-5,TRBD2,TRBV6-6,TGTGCCAGCAGCTCTACCGGGACTAGCGGAGAGACCCAGTACTTC,CASSSTGTSGETQYF
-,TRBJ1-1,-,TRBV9,TGTGCCAGCAGCGTAGGGGGCAGGTTGGACACTGAAGCTTTCTTT,CASSVGGRLDTEAFF
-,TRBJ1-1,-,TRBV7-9,TGTGCCAGCACCTTAAACAGGGAATTGGTCGCTTTCTTT,CASTLNRELVAFF
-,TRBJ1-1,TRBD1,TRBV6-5,TGTGCCACCTCGAACAGGGGGATGATCGAAGCTTTCTTT,CATSNRGMIEAFF
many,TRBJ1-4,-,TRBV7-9,TGTGCCAGCAGCCAAGGACTATTTGGTGAAAAACTGTTTTTT,CASSQGLFGEKLFF
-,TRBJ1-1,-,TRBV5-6,TGTGCCAGCAGCCGAGGGACTGAAGCTTTCTTT,CASSRGTEAFF
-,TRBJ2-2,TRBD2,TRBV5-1,TGCGCCAGCAGCTCGGGTGCGGGGACTAGCGGCTCATCCGGGGAGCTGTTTTTT,CASSSGAGTSGSSGELFF
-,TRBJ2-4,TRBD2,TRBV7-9,TGTGCCAGCAGCCTGGCGGGGGTCCCCAAAAACATTCAGTACTTC,CASSLAGVPKNIQYF
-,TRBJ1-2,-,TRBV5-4,TGTGCCAGCAGCCACCCGGACAGCCTCTATGGCTACACCTTC,CASSHPDSLYGYTF
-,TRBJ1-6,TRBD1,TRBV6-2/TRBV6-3,TGTGCCAGCAGTTACTCACAGGGGGCCGGTTCACCCCTCCACTTT,CASSYSQGAGSPLHF
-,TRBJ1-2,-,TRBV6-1,TGTGCCAGCAGTGAATCCCCAGGTATCGGCTCCGGCTACACCTTC,CASSESPGIGSGYTF
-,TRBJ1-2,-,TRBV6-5,TGTGCCAGCAGTCTCCCCGGTCAAGGCTACACCTTC,CASSLPGQGYTF
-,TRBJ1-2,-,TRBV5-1,TGCGCCAGCAGCATAAACAGGGCTAACTATGGCTACACCTTC,CASSINRANYGYTF
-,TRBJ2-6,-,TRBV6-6,TGTGCCAGCAGGGCTTCAGGGTTCTCTGGGGCCAACGTCCTGACTTTC,CASRASGFSGANVLTF
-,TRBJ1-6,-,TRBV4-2,TGTGCCAGCAGCCAAGATCCAAGGACAGAGAATTCACCCCTCCACTTT,CASSQDPRTENSPLHF
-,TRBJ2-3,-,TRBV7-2,TGTGCCAGCAGCTTAGTTAGGGCGGGGGCAACCACAGATACGCAGTATTTT,CASSLVRAGATTDTQYF
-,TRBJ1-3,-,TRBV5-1,TGCGCCAGCAGCTTGGGGAGTATCACGAGCTCTGGAAACACCATATATTTT,CASSLGSITSSGNTIYF
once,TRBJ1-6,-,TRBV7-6,TGTGCCAGCAGCTTAGCGCGGGGGGCATGGGAAAGGAATTCACCCCTCCACTTT,CASSLARGAWERNSPLHF
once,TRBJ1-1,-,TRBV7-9,TGTGCCAGCAGCTTAGGCAGGGTAGTCGGGAACACTGAAGCTTTCTTT,CASSLGRVVGNTEAFF
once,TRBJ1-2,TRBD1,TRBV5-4,TGTGCCAGCAGCTTTGGACAGGGGGCGCAGGCGCGTGGCTACACCTTC,CASSFGQGAQARGYTF
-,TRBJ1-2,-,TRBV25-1,TGTGCCAGCAGTGAATGGCGGCGCTACACCTTC,CASSEWRRYTF
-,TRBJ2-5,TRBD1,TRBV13,TGTGCCAGCAGCTTAGGGGACAGGGACCAAAAGACCCAGTACTTC,CASSLGDRDQKTQYF
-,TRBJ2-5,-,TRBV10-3,TGTGCCATCAGGGACAGACAAGAGACCCAGTACTTC,CAIRDRQETQYF
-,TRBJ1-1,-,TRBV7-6,TGTGCCAGCAGCTTATCGGACAGGAACACTGAAGCTTTCTTT,CASSLSDRNTEAFF
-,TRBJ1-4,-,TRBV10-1,TGCGCCAGCAGTGAGGGACCAGGGGAGTATGAAAAACTGTTTTTT,CASSEGPGEYEKLFF
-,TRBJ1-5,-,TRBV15,TGTGCCACCAGCAGAGATTCGGGTAGCAATCAGCCCCAGCATTTT,CATSRDSGSNQPQHF
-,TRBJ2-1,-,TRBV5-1,TGCGCCAGCAGCTTTGTAGGTGGGACAAATGAGCAGTTCTTC,CASSFVGGTNEQFF
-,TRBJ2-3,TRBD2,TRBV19,TGTGCCAGCGGGGCGGGGGGGTCAGATACGCAGTATTTT,CASGAGGSDTQYF
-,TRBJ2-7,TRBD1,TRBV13,TGTGCCAGCAGCTTCTCCGGACAGGGCGCCTACGAGCAGTACTTC,CASSFSGQGAYEQYF
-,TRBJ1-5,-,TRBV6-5,TGTGCCAGCAGACTCTCTCGCGATAGCAATCAGCCCCAGCATTTT,CASRLSRDSNQPQHF
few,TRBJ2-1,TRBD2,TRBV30,TGTGCCTGGAGCACCGGGGGGGGGATGGATGAGCAGTTCTTC,CAWSTGGGMDEQFF
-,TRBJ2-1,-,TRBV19,TGTGCCAGTAGTATTTTCCTGGGGAGCTCCTACAATGAGCAGTTCTTC,CASSIFLGSSYNEQFF
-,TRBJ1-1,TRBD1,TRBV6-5,TGTGCCCCAGCGACAGGGTGGGATAGGACTGAAGCTTTCTTT,CAPATGWDRTEAFF
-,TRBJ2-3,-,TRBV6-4,TGTGCCAGCGCTGTCACAGGGACAGATACGCAGTATTTT,CASAVTGTDTQYF
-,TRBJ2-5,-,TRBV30,TGTGCCTGGAGGGGGCAGGGGGGCTCCCAAGAGACCCAGTACTTC,CAWRGQGGSQETQYF